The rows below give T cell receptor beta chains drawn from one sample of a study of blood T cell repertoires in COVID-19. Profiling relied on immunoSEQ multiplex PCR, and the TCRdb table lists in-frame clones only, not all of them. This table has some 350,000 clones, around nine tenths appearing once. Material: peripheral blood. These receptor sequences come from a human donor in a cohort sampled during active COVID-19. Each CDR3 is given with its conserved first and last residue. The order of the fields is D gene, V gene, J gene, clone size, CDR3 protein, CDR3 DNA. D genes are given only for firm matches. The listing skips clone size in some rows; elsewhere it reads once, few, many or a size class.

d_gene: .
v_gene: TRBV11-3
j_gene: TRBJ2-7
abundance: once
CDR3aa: CASSSRGRREQYF
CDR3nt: TGTGCCAGCAGCTCCAGAGGGCGACGGGAGCAGTACTTC

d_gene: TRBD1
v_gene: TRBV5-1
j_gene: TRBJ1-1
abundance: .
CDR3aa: CASSQTIKRQGERGTEAFF
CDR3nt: TGCGCCAGCAGCCAAACCATCAAACGACAGGGTGAGAGGGGCACTGAAGCTTTCTTT

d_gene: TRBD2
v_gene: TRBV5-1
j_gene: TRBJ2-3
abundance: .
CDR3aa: CASRLTSGSTDTQYF
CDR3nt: TGCGCCAGCAGGCTCACTAGCGGGAGTACAGATACGCAGTATTTT

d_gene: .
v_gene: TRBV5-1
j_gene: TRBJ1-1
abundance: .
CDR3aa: CASRRSPNTEAFF
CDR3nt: TGCGCCAGCAGAAGGAGCCCGAACACTGAAGCTTTCTTT

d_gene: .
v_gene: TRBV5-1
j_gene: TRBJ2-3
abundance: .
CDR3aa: CASSLVRSSTDTQYF
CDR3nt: TGCGCCAGCAGCTTGGTTCGGAGTTCCACAGATACGCAGTATTTT

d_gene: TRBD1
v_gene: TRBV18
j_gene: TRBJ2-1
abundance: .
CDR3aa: CASSSRQGTNEQFF
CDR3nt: TGTGCCAGCTCATCTCGACAGGGTACGAATGAGCAGTTCTTC

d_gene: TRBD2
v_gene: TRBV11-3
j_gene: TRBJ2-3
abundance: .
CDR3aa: CASSLRGGGDTQYF
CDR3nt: TGTGCCAGCAGCTTACGTGGCGGGGGAGATACGCAGTATTTT

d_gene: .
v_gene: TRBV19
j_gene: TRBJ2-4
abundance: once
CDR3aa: CASSISRDKNIQYF
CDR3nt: TGTGCCAGTAGTATATCCAGGGACAAAAACATTCAGTACTTC

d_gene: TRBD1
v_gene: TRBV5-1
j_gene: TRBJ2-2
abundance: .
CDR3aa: CASSYPTGEAGELFF
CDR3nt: TGCGCCAGCAGTTACCCGACAGGGGAGGCCGGGGAGCTGTTTTTT

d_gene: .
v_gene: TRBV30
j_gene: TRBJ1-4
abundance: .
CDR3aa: CAWNQGFNEKLFF
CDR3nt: TGTGCCTGGAATCAGGGGTTCAATGAAAAACTGTTTTTT

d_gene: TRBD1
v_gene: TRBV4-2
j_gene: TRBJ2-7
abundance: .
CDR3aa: CASSHAGQGSYEQYF
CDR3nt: TGTGCCAGCAGCCACGCCGGACAGGGTTCCTACGAGCAGTACTTC

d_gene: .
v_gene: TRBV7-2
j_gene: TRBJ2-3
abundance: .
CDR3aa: CASSLALERAAYTDTQYF
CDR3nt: TGTGCCAGCAGCTTAGCGCTTGAGCGAGCGGCGTACACAGATACGCAGTATTTT

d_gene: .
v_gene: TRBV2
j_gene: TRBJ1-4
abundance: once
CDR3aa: CATNRRVHEKLFF
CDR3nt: TGTGCCACAAACCGGAGGGTTCATGAAAAACTGTTTTTT

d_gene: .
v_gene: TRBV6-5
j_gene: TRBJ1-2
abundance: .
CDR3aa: CASSSPVGYTF
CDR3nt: TGTGCCAGCAGTTCCCCTGTGGGCTACACCTTC

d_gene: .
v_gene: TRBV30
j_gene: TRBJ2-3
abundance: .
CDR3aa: CAWSVGGATTDTQYF
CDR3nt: TGTGCCTGGAGTGTAGGCGGGGCCACCACAGATACGCAGTATTTT

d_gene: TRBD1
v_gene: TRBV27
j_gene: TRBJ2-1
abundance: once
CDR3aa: CASSPRTGFEQFF
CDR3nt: TGTGCCAGCAGTCCGCGGACAGGGTTTGAGCAGTTCTTC

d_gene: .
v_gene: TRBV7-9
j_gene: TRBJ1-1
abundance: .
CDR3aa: CASSPRGGLGTEAFF
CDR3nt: TGTGCCAGCAGCCCCCGGGGGGGCTTGGGCACTGAAGCTTTCTTT

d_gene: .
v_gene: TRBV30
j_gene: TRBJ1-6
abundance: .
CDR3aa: CAWSNGQRNSPLHF
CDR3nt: TGTGCCTGGAGTAACGGACAACGGAATTCACCCCTCCACTTT

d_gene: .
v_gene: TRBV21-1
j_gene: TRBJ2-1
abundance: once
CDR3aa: CARREDGVNEQFF
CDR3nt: TGTGCCAGGAGGGAGGATGGGGTCAATGAGCAGTTCTTC

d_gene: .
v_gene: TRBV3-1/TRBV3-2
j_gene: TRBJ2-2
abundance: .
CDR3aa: CASSQAGAFPPGELFF
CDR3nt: TGTGCCAGCAGCCAAGCTGGGGCGTTCCCCCCCGGGGAGCTGTTTTTT

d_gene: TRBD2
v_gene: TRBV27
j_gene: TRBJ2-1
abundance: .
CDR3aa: CASSPETSGSNEQFF
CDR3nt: TGTGCCAGCAGCCCCGAGACTAGCGGGAGCAATGAGCAGTTCTTC

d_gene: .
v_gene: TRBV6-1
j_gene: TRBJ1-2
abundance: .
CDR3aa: CASSELNYGYTF
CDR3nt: TGTGCCAGCAGTGAACTTAACTATGGCTACACCTTC

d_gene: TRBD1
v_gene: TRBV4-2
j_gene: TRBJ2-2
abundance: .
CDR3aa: CASSAERQGKTGELFF
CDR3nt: TGTGCCAGCAGCGCCGAACGACAGGGGAAAACCGGGGAGCTGTTTTTT

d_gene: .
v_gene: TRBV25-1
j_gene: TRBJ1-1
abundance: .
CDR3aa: CASSSTGNKGEAFF
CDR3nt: TGTGCCAGCAGTTCCACCGGGAACAAGGGTGAAGCTTTCTTT

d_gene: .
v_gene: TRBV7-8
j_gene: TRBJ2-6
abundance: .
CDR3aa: CASSLAAGSGANVLTF
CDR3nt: TGTGCCAGCAGCTTAGCGGCAGGGTCCGGGGCCAACGTCCTGACTTTC

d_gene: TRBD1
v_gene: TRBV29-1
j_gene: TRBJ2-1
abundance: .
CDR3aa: CSASSPAGTGYNEQFF
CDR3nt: TGCAGCGCCAGTTCACCCGCCGGGACAGGCTACAATGAGCAGTTCTTC

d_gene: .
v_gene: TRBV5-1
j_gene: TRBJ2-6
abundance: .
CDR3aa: CASSLQGPGANVLTF
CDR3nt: TGCGCCAGCAGCTTACAGGGACCCGGGGCCAACGTCCTGACTTTC

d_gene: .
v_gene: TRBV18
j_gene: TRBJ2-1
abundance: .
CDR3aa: CASSQFTGDSYNEQFF
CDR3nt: TGTGCCAGCTCACAATTTACAGGGGACTCGTACAATGAGCAGTTCTTC